The rows below give T cell receptor beta chains drawn from one sample of a study of blood T cell repertoires in COVID-19. Produced via immunoSEQ multiplex PCR; TCRdb's table is partial and in-frame only. Of about 250,000 clones detected, 70% to 90% appear once; the ten largest clones hold over 1.5%. The specimen sequenced was PBMCs or T cells enriched from blood (not recorded which). The receptor set was obtained from a man in his forties or fifties who had recovered from COVID-19. CDR3s include the opening cysteine and the closing phenylalanine or tryptophan. Some rows mark clone size as missing; the rest say once, few, many or name a class of expanded clone.

TRBJ2-3 TRBV5-1 - CASSSPGQGGDTQYF
TRBJ2-1 TRBV27 - CASSFLGGKGNSEQFF
TRBJ2-7 TRBV19 - CASSIAHSSYEQYF
TRBJ1-3 TRBV3-1/TRBV3-2 once CASSRPVGPGNTIYF
TRBJ2-5 TRBV7-9 - CASSSRTGGGETQYF
TRBJ2-1 TRBV10-3 - CAISEGSSYNEQFF
TRBJ2-1 TRBV5-6 - CASSSSGTSGRILF
TRBJ2-1 TRBV2 - CASSDYLLAGEADEQFF
TRBJ1-6 TRBV2 - CASSPTGQRENSPLHF
TRBJ2-6 TRBV19 - CASRHRTGGSSGANVLTF
TRBJ2-7 TRBV4-3 once CASYKRGSYEQYF
TRBJ1-5 TRBV2 - CASSVQGPQPQHF
TRBJ2-1 TRBV7-9 - CASSLEANEQFF
TRBJ2-3 TRBV5-1 once CASSLAGAGDPGGTDTQYF
TRBJ1-1 TRBV7-3 - CASSQTTGLGAFF
TRBJ1-5 TRBV12-3/TRBV12-4 once CASSLARKQPQHF
TRBJ2-1 TRBV28 - CASSLEAYSYNEQFF
TRBJ1-5 TRBV19 - CASSIRYGAYSNQPQHF
TRBJ1-3 TRBV30 once CAWRIQGFAGNTIYF
TRBJ1-2 TRBV15 - CATSRADSPYGYTF
TRBJ1-5 TRBV19 - CASTRLGSETGQPQHF
TRBJ2-1 TRBV7-2 - CASSLRRAGGLMGNEQFF
TRBJ1-1 TRBV5-1 - CASSLTGKAEAFF
TRBJ2-1 TRBV11-3 - CASSLDGQGSREQFF
TRBJ1-2 TRBV18 - CASSRDRKNYGYTF
TRBJ1-5 TRBV11-2 - CASSLAPGQGQPQHF
TRBJ2-7 TRBV4-2 - CASSLQPPTSGGTQQYF
TRBJ2-3 TRBV7-2 - CASGGWDITDTQYF
TRBJ2-1 TRBV6-5 few CASSLATGTSEFF
TRBJ2-7 TRBV5-1 - CASSRRRNSYEQYF
TRBJ2-1 TRBV19 - CASSMGGTSIYNEQFF
TRBJ2-1 TRBV7-9 - CASSPQPGSGRANEQFF
TRBJ2-1 TRBV11-2 - CASSLQVPQSSYNEQFF
TRBJ1-1 TRBV7-3 - CASSLATGEIAEAFF
TRBJ1-5 TRBV19 few CASSTIQGGSHF
TRBJ1-4 TRBV6-5 - CATGQGGTLNEKLFF
TRBJ1-3 TRBV6-5 - CASSYRDSSGNTIYF
TRBJ1-2 TRBV6-5 - CASSPETGGYYGYTF